This T cell receptor beta chain was captured by sequencing in a study of shared clonotypes between healthy human individuals. General observations from the study: Compared with clonotypes that all four donors shared, non-shared clonotypes had lower generation probabilities.

Genomic DNA from each subset was divided evenly over several immunoSEQ plates. Repertoires were generated with immunoSEQ multiplex PCR, while TCRdb's copy carries only in-frame clones and drops some. The data hold some 1,900,000 clones, with less than 95% observed a single time. Germline CDR1 reads SGHDT; CDR2 reads YYEEEE. Trimming cost V 2 bases and J 1 base; bases outside gene matches: 3. CDR3 length: 14 residues. Worth noting for this clone: The antigen remains undetermined.

Only CD45RO-negative cells positively selected for CCR7 counted as naive CD8 cells, so terminally differentiated effector memory CD45RA+ cells were excluded. The receptor was derived from a man between 18 and 35 years old in good health. The chain links TRBV5-6 to TRBJ2-7; TRBD1 agrees at 7 bases. Source material: naive CD8+ T cells sorted from blood. This CDR3 is CASSLRQGSYEQYF. The CDR3, as DNA: TGTGCCAGCAGCTTAAGACAGGGTTCCTACGAGCAGTACTTC. The whole variable domain, remainder taken from reference TRBV5-6 and TRBJ2-7, is DAGVTQSPTHLIKTRGQQVTLRCSPKSGHDTVSWYQQALGQGPQFIFQYYEEEERQRGNFPDRFSGHQFPNYSSELNVNALLLGDSALYLCASSLRQGSYEQYFGPGTRLTVT.